Listed below are T cell receptor beta chains from one sample, sequenced in a study of cytomegalovirus exposure and HLA in healthy donors. Clones were read by immunoSEQ multiplex PCR, and TCRdb kept only the in-frame ones, dropping some. The data contain fewer than 150,000 clones, over 65% of them singletons. Sequencing was performed on PBMCs. These receptors all stem from a woman aged 40-49 years in good health and CMV-seropositive. Both conserved end residues are part of each CDR3. The D gene is left open where the match is weak. The size of a clone is reported for some rows only, either as once, few or many, or as a class for expanded clones.

size | length | D | J | V | CDR3 | DNA
- | 15 | - | TRBJ1-1 | TRBV5-1 | CASTRPGRRDTEAFF | TGCGCCAGCACCAGGCCAGGGAGGAGGGACACTGAAGCTTTCTTT
- | 16 | - | TRBJ1-3 | TRBV2 | CASSRSRINSGNTIYF | TGTGCCAGCAGCCGGTCTCGAATAAACTCTGGAAACACCATATATTTT
- | 14 | - | TRBJ2-5 | TRBV11-2 | CASSLGQREETQYF | TGTGCCAGCAGCCTGGGCCAGAGGGAAGAGACCCAGTACTTC
- | 15 | TRBD1 | TRBJ1-1 | TRBV9 | CASSVSGTGGTEAFF | TGTGCCAGCAGCGTATCAGGGACAGGGGGCACTGAAGCTTTCTTT
- | 14 | - | TRBJ2-7 | TRBV2 | CASSERLTAREQYF | TGTGCCAGCAGTGAGCGACTGACAGCCCGCGAGCAGTACTTC
- | 13 | - | TRBJ1-6 | TRBV5-8 | CASSRQGGSPLHF | TGTGCCAGCAGCCGGCAGGGAGGTTCACCCCTCCACTTT
few | 15 | TRBD1 | TRBJ1-3 | TRBV7-8 | CASRFDRADGNTIYF | TGTGCCAGCAGATTCGACAGGGCGGATGGAAACACCATATATTTT
once | 14 | - | TRBJ2-3 | TRBV7-3 | CASSTGPSADTQYF | TGTGCCAGCAGCACAGGGCCCTCCGCAGATACGCAGTATTTT
- | 13 | - | TRBJ1-1 | TRBV7-3 | CASSSGAVSGAFF | TGTGCCAGCAGCTCTGGGGCCGTTTCGGGCGCTTTCTTT
- | 14 | TRBD1 | TRBJ2-7 | TRBV18 | CASSPGQDPYEQYF | TGTGCCAGCTCACCGGGACAGGACCCCTACGAGCAGTACTTC
- | 16 | TRBD2 | TRBJ2-2 | TRBV10-3 | CAIKGTSGRNSGELFF | TGTGCCATCAAGGGGACTAGCGGGAGAAATTCCGGGGAGCTGTTTTTT
- | 12 | - | TRBJ1-5 | TRBV10-3 | CAIGDTNQPQHF | TGTGCCATCGGGGACACTAATCAGCCCCAGCATTTT
- | 15 | TRBD1 | TRBJ1-2 | TRBV30 | CAWSLTGGRDYGYTF | TGTGCCTGGAGTTTGACAGGGGGCAGGGACTATGGCTACACCTTC
- | 15 | - | TRBJ1-6 | TRBV5-1 | CASSLEAGSGSPLHF | TGCGCCAGCAGCTTGGAAGCAGGGTCGGGTTCACCCCTCCACTTT
- | 14 | - | TRBJ1-1 | TRBV2 | CASSDLWAGAEAFF | TGTGCCAGCAGTGACCTATGGGCAGGTGCTGAAGCTTTCTTT
- | 14 | - | TRBJ2-7 | TRBV6-5 | CASTTDQSSYEQYF | TGTGCCAGCACCACAGACCAAAGCTCCTACGAGCAGTACTTC
- | 16 | - | TRBJ1-2 | TRBV4-1 | CASSLLYSDNRYGYTF | TGCGCCAGCAGCCTCTTATATTCGGACAACCGCTATGGCTACACCTTC
- | 14 | - | TRBJ2-5 | TRBV7-7 | CASSPRGGGETQYF | TGTGCTAGCAGCCCCCGGGGTGGCGGGGAGACCCAGTACTTC
- | 13 | - | TRBJ2-7 | TRBV6-5 | CASSYGTNYEQYF | TGTGCCAGCAGTTACGGTACTAACTACGAGCAGTACTTC
- | 19 | TRBD1 | TRBJ2-7 | TRBV9 | CASSVTSRDRDWIYYEQYF | TGTGCCAGCAGCGTAACTTCCCGGGACAGGGACTGGATCTACTACGAGCAGTACTTC
- | 14 | - | TRBJ1-2 | TRBV5-4 | CASRGDAGVYGYTF | TGTGCCAGCAGGGGGGATGCGGGGGTCTATGGCTACACCTTC
once | 15 | TRBD2 | TRBJ2-5 | TRBV5-4 | CASSFSGRPQGTQYF | TGTGCCAGCAGCTTTAGCGGGAGGCCCCAGGGGACCCAGTACTTC
- | 15 | - | TRBJ2-1 | TRBV4-3 | CASSQAGDSGDEQFF | TGCGCCAGCAGCCAAGCGGGGGACTCGGGCGACGAGCAGTTCTTC
- | 14 | TRBD1 | TRBJ2-7 | TRBV4-2 | CASSQSDRGYEQYF | TGTGCCAGCAGCCAGTCGGACAGGGGTTACGAGCAGTACTTC
- | 14 | TRBD1 | TRBJ1-4 | TRBV18 | CASSPGTGNEKLFF | TGTGCCAGCTCACCAGGGACAGGAAATGAAAAACTGTTTTTT
- | 13 | - | TRBJ2-1 | TRBV2 | CASTAHRYNEQFF | TGTGCCAGCACGGCGCACAGGTACAATGAGCAGTTCTTC
- | 13 | - | TRBJ2-3 | TRBV12-2 | CASRLTSTDTQYF | TGTGCAAGTCGCTTAACTAGTACAGATACGCAGTATTTT
once | 15 | - | TRBJ2-3 | TRBV5-1 | CASMLVASGTDTQYF | TGCGCCAGCATGCTGGTGGCTAGCGGCACAGATACGCAGTATTTT
- | 15 | - | TRBJ1-5 | TRBV18 | CASSPTQGQGQPQHF | TGTGCCAGCTCACCCACCCAGGGGCAGGGTCAGCCCCAGCATTTT